The subject of this entry is one T cell receptor beta chain. Using immunoSEQ multiplex PCR, the repertoire was profiled, and TCRdb retains in-frame clones only, with some absent. The sample consists of more than 250,000 clones, around 85% of them appearing once. The sample is drawn from a study of blood T cell repertoires in COVID-19. Study in general: PBMCs, B-cell-depleted T cells, or T cells provided the cDNA or gDNA that made up the material.

This CDR3 has 16 amino acids. V lost 5 bases to trimming and J lost 0 bases, with 16 bases between them. The germline CDR1 and CDR2 sequences are MDHEN and SYDVKM. The specimen was peripheral blood. This chain uses TRBV28 with TRBJ2-5; TRBD1 might be the D (5 bases). The TCR was taken from a woman aged 30 to 39 who had recovered from COVID-19. CDR3 region: CASSPLMTAYQETQYF. CDR3 sequence (DNA): TGTGCCAGCAGTCCTCTTATGACAGCGTACCAAGAGACCCAGTACTTC.